Listed below are T cell receptor beta chains from one sample, sequenced in a study of cytomegalovirus exposure and HLA in healthy donors. The repertoire was sequenced with immunoSEQ multiplex PCR; TCRdb's copy has only in-frame clones and lacks some. Of about 130,000 clones listed, approximately 17% are singletons. Material for sequencing was PBMCs. These TCRs come from a female donor in good health and CMV-seropositive. Each CDR3 is given with its conserved first and last residue. Fields, in order: CDR3 length, D gene, J gene, clone size, V gene, CDR3 DNA, CDR3 protein. D genes are given only for firm matches. Size tells how often a clone was seen (once, few, many) or the class of an expanded clone, and some rows leave it out.

length: 16; D: TRBD2; J: TRBJ2-7; size: few; V: TRBV27; DNA: TGTGCCAGCAGTCCCGGCACTAGCGGGATCCTAGGCGAGCAGTACTTC; CDR3: CASSPGTSGILGEQYF
length: 14; D: .; J: TRBJ1-1; size: few; V: TRBV5-1; DNA: TGCGCCAGCAGCTTGGTTCGGGGGAACACTGAAGCTTTCTTT; CDR3: CASSLVRGNTEAFF
length: 17; D: TRBD2; J: TRBJ2-2; size: few; V: TRBV28; DNA: TGTGCCAGCAGTTTTTTGGGGCTAGCGGGAGGCACCGGGGAGCTGTTTTTT; CDR3: CASSFLGLAGGTGELFF
length: 18; D: TRBD2; J: TRBJ2-3; size: .; V: TRBV4-3; DNA: TGCGCCAGCAGCCAAGATTGGAGACTAGCGGGAGGGACAGATACGCAGTATTTT; CDR3: CASSQDWRLAGGTDTQYF
length: 14; D: .; J: TRBJ1-1; size: .; V: TRBV6-1; DNA: TGTGCCAGCAGTCTCCCCAGGCAGAACACTGAAGCTTTCTTT; CDR3: CASSLPRQNTEAFF
length: 15; D: .; J: TRBJ1-2; size: .; V: TRBV28; DNA: TGTGCCAGCAGTCCCTTCGCTATTCCTAACTATGGCTACACCTTC; CDR3: CASSPFAIPNYGYTF
length: 17; D: TRBD2; J: TRBJ2-4; size: few; V: TRBV4-1; DNA: TGCGCCAGCAGCCAAGATTACGGGGGGGTAGCCAAAAACATTCAGTACTTC; CDR3: CASSQDYGGVAKNIQYF
length: 17; D: TRBD2; J: TRBJ2-1; size: .; V: TRBV4-2; DNA: TGTGCCAGCAGCCAAGATTATTCGGGGGGGCCGAGGAATGAGCAGTTCTTC; CDR3: CASSQDYSGGPRNEQFF
length: 15; D: TRBD1; J: TRBJ1-2; size: .; V: TRBV5-4; DNA: TGTGCCAGCAGCTTGGCCTCCGGGACAGCATATGGCTACACCTTC; CDR3: CASSLASGTAYGYTF
length: 16; D: TRBD2; J: TRBJ2-2; size: few; V: TRBV7-9; DNA: TGTGCCAGCAGCTCGTGGACTAGCGGGACATCCGGGGAGCTGTTTTTT; CDR3: CASSSWTSGTSGELFF